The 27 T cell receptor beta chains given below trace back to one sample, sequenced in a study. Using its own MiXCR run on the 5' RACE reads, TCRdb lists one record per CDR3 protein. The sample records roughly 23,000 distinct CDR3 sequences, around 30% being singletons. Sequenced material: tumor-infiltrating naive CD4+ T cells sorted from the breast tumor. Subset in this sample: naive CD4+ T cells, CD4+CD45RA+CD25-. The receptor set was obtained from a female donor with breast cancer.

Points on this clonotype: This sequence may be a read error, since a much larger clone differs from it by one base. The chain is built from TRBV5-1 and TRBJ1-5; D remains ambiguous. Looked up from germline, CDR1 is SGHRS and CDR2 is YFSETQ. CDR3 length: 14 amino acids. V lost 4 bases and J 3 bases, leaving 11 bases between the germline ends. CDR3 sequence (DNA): TGCGCCAGCAGCGAGCGGGCCTTCAATCAGCCCCAGCATTTT. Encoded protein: CASSERAFNQPQHF.

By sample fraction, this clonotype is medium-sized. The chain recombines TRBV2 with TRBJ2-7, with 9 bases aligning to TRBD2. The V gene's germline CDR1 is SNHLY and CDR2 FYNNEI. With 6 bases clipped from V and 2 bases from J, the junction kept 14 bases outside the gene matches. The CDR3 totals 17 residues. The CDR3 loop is CASRRRLAGDIAYEQYF. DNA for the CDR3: TGTGCCAGCAGAAGGAGGTTAGCGGGAGACATCGCCTACGAGCAGTACTTC. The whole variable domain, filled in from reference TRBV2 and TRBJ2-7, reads EPEVTQTPSHQVTQMGQEVILRCVPISNHLYFYWYRQILGQKVEFLVSFYNNEISEKSEIFDDQFSVERPDGSNFTLKIRSTKLEDSAMYFCASRRRLAGDIAYEQYFGPGTRLTVT.

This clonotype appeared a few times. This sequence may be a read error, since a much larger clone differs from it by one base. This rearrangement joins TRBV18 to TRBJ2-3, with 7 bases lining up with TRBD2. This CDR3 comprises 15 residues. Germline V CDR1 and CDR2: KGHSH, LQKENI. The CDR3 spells CAGSSQRGHTDTQYF. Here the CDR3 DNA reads TGTGCCGGCTCTAGCCAGCGGGGTCACACAGATACGCAGTATTTT.

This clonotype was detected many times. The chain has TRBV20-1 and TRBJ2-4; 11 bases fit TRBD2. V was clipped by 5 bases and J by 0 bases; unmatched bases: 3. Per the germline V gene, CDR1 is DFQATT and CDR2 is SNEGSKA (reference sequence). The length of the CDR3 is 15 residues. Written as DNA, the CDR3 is TGCAGTGCTGATGGGACTAGCGGAGCCAAAAACATTCAGTACTTC. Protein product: CSADGTSGAKNIQYF.

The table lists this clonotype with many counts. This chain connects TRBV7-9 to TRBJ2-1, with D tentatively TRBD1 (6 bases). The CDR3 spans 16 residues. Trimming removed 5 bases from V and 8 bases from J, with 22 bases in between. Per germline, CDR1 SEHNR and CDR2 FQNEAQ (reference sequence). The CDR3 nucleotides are TGTGCCAGCAGCACGTGGGGGCTCACGGTCGTAGATGAGCAGTTCTTC. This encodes CASSTWGLTVVDEQFF.

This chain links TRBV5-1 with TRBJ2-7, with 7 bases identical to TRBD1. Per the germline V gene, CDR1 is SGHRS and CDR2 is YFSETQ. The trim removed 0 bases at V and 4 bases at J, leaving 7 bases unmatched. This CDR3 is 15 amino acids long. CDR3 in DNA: TGCGCCAGCAGCTTGGATGGGACAGCGCTATACGAGCAGTACTTC. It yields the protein CASSLDGTALYEQYF.

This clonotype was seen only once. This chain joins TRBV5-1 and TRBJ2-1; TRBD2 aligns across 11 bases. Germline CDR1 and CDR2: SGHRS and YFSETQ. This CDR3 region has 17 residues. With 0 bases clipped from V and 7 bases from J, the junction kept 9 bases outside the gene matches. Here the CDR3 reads CASSLGVLAGARNEQFF. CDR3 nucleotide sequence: TGCGCCAGCAGCTTGGGGGTACTAGCGGGAGCGCGGAATGAGCAGTTCTTC. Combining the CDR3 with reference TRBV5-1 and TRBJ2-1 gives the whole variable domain KAGVTQTPRYLIKTRGQQVTLSCSPISGHRSVSWYQQTPGQGLQFLFEYFSETQRNKGNFPGRFSGRQFSNSRSEMNVSTLELGDSALYLCASSLGVLAGARNEQFFGPGTRLTVL.

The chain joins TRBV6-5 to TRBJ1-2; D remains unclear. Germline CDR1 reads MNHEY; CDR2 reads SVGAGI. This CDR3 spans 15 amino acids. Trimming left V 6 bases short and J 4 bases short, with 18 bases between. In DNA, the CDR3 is TGTGCCAGCAGCCCCAGTGTCAGGCCCCCCTATGGCTACACCTTC. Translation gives CASSPSVRPPYGYTF.

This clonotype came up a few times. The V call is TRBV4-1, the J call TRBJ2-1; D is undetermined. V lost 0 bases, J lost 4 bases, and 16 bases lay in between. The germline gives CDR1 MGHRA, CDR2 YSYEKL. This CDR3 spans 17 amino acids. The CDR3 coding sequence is TGCGCCAGCAGCCAAGAAGTGGGGTCATCAACTTACAATGAGCAGTTCTTC. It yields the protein CASSQEVGSSTYNEQFF.

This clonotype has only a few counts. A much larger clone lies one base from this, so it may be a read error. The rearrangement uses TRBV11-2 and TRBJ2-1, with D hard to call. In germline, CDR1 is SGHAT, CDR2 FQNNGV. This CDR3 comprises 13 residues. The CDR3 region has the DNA TGTGCCAGCGGCTTGGGCCGGTTCAATGAGCAGTTCTTC. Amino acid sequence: CASGLGRFNEQFF.

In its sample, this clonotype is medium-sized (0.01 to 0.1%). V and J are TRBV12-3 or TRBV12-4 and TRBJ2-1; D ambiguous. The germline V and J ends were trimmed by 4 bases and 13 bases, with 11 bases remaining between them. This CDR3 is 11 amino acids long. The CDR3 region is CASSYRSTQFF. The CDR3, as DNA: TGTGCCAGCAGTTATCGTTCCACCCAGTTCTTC.

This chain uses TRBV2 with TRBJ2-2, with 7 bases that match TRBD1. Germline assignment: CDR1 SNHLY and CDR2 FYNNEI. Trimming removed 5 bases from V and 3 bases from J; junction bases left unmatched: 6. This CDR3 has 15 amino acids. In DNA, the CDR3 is TGTGCCAGCAGTCTACGGGACAGTCACACCGGGGAGCTGTTTTTT. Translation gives CASSLRDSHTGELFF.

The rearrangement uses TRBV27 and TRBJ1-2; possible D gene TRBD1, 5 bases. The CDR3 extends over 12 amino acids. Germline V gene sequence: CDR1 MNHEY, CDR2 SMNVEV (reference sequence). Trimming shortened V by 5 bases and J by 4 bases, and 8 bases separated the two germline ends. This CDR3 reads CASSRRGYGYTF. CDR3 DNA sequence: TGTGCCAGCAGTAGGAGGGGCTATGGCTACACCTTC.

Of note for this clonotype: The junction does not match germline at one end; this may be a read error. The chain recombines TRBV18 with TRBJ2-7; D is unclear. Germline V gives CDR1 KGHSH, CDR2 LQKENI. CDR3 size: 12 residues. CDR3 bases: TGTGCCAGCTCTTCCAGCTCCAACGAGCAGTACTTC. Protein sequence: CASSSSSNEQYF. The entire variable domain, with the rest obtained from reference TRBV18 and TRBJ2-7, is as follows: NAGVMQNPRHLVRRRGQEARLRCSPMKGHSHVYWYRQLPEEGLKFMVYLQKENIIDESGMPKERFSAEFPKEGPSILRIQQVVRGDSAAYFCASSSSSNEQYFGPGTRLTVT.

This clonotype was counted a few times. The CDR3 coding sequence is TGCGCCAGCAGCTTGGACAGACAGGGCACAGATACGCAGTATTTT. The encoded protein is CASSLDRQGTDTQYF. The chain combines TRBV5-1 with TRBJ2-3; TRBD1 might be the D (6 bases). V lost 0 bases and J 1 base, leaving 9 bases between the germline ends. The V gene's germline CDR1 is SGHRS and CDR2 YFSETQ. CDR3 length: 15 amino acids.

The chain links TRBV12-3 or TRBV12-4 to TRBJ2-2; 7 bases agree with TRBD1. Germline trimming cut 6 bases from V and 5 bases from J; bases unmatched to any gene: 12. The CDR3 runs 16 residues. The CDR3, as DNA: TGTGCCAGCAGCACTCCGACAGGGTTCTATACCGGGGAGCTGTTTTTT. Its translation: CASSTPTGFYTGELFF.

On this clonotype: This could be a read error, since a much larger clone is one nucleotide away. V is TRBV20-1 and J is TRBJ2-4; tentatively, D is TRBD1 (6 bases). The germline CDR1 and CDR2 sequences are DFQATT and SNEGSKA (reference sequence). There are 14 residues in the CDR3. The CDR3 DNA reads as TGCAGTGCTAGAGGAATCAGGGGCAAAAACATTCAGCACTTC. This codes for CSARGIRGKNIQHF.

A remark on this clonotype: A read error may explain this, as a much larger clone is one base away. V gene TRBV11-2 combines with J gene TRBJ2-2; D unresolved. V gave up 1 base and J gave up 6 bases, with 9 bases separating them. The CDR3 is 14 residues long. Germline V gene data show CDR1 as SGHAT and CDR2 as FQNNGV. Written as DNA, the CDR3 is TGTGCCAGCAGCTTAGTTGGGGTCGCCGGGGAGCTGTTTTTT. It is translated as CASSLVGVAGELFF. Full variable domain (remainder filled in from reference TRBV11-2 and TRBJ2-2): EAGVAQSPRYKIIEKRQSVAFWCNPISGHATLYWYQQILGQGPKLLIQFQNNGVVDDSQLPKDRFSAERLKGVDSTLKIQPAKLEDSAVYLCASSLVGVAGELFFGEGSRLTVL.

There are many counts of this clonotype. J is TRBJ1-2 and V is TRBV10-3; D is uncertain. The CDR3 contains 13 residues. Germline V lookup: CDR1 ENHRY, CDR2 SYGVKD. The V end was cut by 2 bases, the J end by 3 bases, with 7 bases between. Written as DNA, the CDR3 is TGTGCCATCAGTGAGGATGGCGACTATGGCTACACCTTC. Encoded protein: CAISEDGDYGYTF.

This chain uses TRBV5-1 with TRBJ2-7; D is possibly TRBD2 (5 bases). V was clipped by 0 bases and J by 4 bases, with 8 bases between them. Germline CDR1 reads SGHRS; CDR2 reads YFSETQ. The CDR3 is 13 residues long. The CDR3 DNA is TGCGCCAGCAGCTTGGAGCTAGCATACGAGCAGTACTTC. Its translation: CASSLELAYEQYF.

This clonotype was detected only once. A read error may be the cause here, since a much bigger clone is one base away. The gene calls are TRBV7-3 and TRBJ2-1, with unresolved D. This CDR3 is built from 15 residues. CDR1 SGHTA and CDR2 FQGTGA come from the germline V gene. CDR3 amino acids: CAGSLVGSSYNEQFF. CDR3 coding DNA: TGTGCCGGCAGCTTAGTGGGAAGCTCCTACAATGAGCAGTTCTTC.

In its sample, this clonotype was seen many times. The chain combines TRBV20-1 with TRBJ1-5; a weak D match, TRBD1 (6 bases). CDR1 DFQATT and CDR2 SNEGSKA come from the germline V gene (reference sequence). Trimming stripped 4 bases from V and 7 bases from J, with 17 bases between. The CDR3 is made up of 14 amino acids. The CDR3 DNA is TGCAGTGCTACAACAGGGCTACTCGGGCAGCCCCAGCATTTT. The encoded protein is CSATTGLLGQPQHF.

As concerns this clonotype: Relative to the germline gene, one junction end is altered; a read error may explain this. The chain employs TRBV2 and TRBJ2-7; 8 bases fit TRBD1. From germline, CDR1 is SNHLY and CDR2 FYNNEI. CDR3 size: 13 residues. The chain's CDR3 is CACSGDRGYEQYF. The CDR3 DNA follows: TGTGCCTGCAGCGGAGACAGGGGCTACGAGCAGTACTTC.

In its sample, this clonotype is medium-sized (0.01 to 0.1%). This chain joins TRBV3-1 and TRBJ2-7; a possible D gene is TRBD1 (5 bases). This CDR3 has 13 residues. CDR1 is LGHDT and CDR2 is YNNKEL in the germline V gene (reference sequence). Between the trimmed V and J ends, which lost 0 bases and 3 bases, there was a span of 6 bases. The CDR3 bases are TGTGCCAGCAGCCAAGAAGGACACTACGAGCAGTACTTC. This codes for CASSQEGHYEQYF.

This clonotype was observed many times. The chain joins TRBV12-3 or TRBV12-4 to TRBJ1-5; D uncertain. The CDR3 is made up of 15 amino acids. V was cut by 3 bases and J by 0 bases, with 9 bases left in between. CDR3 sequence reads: CASSFLGGSNQPQHF. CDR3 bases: TGTGCCAGCAGTTTTTTGGGTGGTAGCAATCAGCCCCAGCATTTT.

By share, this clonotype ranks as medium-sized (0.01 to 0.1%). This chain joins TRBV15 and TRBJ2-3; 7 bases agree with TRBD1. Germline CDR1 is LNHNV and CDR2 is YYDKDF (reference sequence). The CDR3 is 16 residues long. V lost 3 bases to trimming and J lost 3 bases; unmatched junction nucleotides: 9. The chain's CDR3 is CATSSPARGMTDTQYF. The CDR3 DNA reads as TGTGCCACCAGCAGTCCGGCCAGGGGGATGACAGATACGCAGTATTTT.

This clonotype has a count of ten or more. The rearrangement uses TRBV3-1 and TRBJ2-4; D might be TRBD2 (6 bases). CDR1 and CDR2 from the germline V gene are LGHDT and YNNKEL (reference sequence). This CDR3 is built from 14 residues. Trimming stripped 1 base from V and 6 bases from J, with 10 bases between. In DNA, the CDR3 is TGTGCCAGCAGCCAAGGGGTTAGCGGAAACATTCAGTACTTC. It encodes CASSQGVSGNIQYF.